This paragraph covers one T cell receptor beta chain sequence. This clonotype was counted a few times. Its target antigen remains unknown. The input lacks base qualities; no much larger clone sits a single base away. Sample treatment or condition, as interpreted from the label and publication: live attenuated yellow fever vaccine strain. At each blood-draw timepoint, two biological replicates of bulk PBMCs were obtained. PBMCs were isolated from peripheral blood using a standard Ficoll-Paque protocol. TriZol was used to extract RNA from bulk PBMCs, CD4 and CD8 fractions, and dextramer-positive and dextramer-negative fractions. The CDR3 measures 14 amino acids from cysteine to phenylalanine. Only the CDR3 region is kept as DNA, spanning 42 bases read in frame from base 1. CDR1 and CDR2 were assigned from the germline V gene (reference sequence) as DFQATT and SNEGSKA. V and J are truncated by 2 bases and 5 bases respectively, leaving an intervening sequence of 14 bases.

This specimen comes from a study of T cells after yellow fever vaccination (dated by TCRdb to the late 2010s). For the wider study: The SMART-Seq v4 Ultra Low Input RNA kit was used to prepare libraries from fractions with low cell numbers. To follow T-cell clones before and after both primary and booster YFV17D yellow fever vaccination, bulk TCR alpha and beta repertoires underwent longitudinal sequencing. Two healthy male donors, one aged 18 to 30 and one aged 30 to 40 years, made up the cohort. Blood was collected at multiple timepoints before and after primary and secondary immunization, and bulk PBMC replicates and cell subsets were isolated. Summary of the overall study and its limitations: Because only two donors were included in the study, the extent to which the findings can be generalized is limited. A small fraction of clonotypes showed up in both the CD4 and CD8 compartments, probably as a result of convergent recombination. After the booster, most clones that had expanded after primary vaccination were detected again (approximately 97% of CD4 and over 75% of CD8), suggesting broad maintenance of memory. The secondary T-cell response was weaker than the primary response but faster, peaking on day 5 instead of day 15. FACS-sorted repertoires could contain abundant contaminating clonotypes from the bulk population, so computational filtering was required.

TCR cDNA was made using 5'RACE template switching, a step that added a universal primer site and unique molecular identifiers. cDNA synthesis was primed from both the TCR alpha and TCR beta constant segments. Library amplification involved two PCR steps, and the second step added sample barcodes and sequencing adapters. Libraries were sequenced on Illumina HiSeq 2500 (2x100 bp) or NovaSeq (2x150 bp). As for the original processing: MIGEC was used to demultiplex reads and collapse the reads into UMI consensus sequences, and MiXCR was used for V(D)J alignment. Clonotypes responding to the vaccine were identified with edgeR on replicate PBMC samples, with the criteria of FDR below 0.01 and a log2 fold change above 5 up to day 15. Each bulk clonotype was labeled CD4 or CD8 based on which sequenced repertoire, CD4 or CD8, contained the clonotype at higher abundance. TCRdb redid the processing of the public reads, applying fastp at Q25 and MiXCR, and retained in-frame beta chains. Each entry is one CDR3 protein sequence, shown with its most common DNA and genes. These V and J calls originate from TCRdb's pipeline instead of the authors' own analysis. The sample profile shows around 360,000 distinct CDR3 sequences; around a tenth of them were found once. 18% of the sample goes to the ten largest clones.

The TCR originated in a man aged 18 to 29 who received the YFV17D yellow fever vaccine. This specimen was PBMCs, taken on the day of the first yellow fever vaccination. Recombination linked TRBV20-1 to TRBJ2-3; TRBD2 could be the D gene, as 6 bases match. The CDR3 amino acid sequence is: CSARLRGRGDTQYF. The DNA reads as follows: TGCAGTGCTAGATTGCGGGGCCGGGGAGATACGCAGTATTTT.